Shown below are 2 T cell receptor beta chains from a single sample sequenced in a study of blood T cell repertoires in COVID-19 (dated by TCRdb to 2018 to 2021). Receptors were amplified or captured by the immunoSEQ multiplex PCR assay. TCRdb's version of the immuneACCESS table is confined to in-frame rearrangements and falls short of the full clone set. An unresolved V gene accounts for under half of the shortfall where checked; the remainder is of unknown origin. Across this sample there are more than 200,000 clones, with roughly four fifths seen only once. Clones ranked in the top ten supply around 2% of the sample. Sequenced input: PBMCs or T cells enriched from blood (not recorded which). The receptors here all came from a man aged 55 to 70 who had recovered from COVID-19.

The gene calls are TRBV11-3 and TRBJ2-3; 8 bases map to TRBD2. The CDR3 is made up of 15 amino acids. CDR1 and CDR2 from the germline V gene are SGHNT and YENEEA. The V segment lost 1 base and the J segment 2 bases; nucleotides outside the gene matches: 2. DNA for the CDR3: TGTGCCAGCAGCTTAGGCGGGGGGACCACAGATACGCAGTATTTT. Its translation: CASSLGGGTTDTQYF.

The rearrangement joins TRBV6-1 to TRBJ1-4; 11 positions match TRBD1. J gave up 7 bases and V 5 bases, and 9 bases lay outside the gene matches. The CDR3 consists of 16 residues. Germline V gene sequence: CDR1 MNHNS, CDR2 SASEGT. Here the CDR3 DNA reads TGTGCCAGCAGTAAAGGACAGGGGGCGATTGTTGAAAAACTGTTTTTT. Translated: CASSKGQGAIVEKLFF.